A single sample is the source of the 27 T cell receptor beta chains below, sequenced in a study of cytomegalovirus exposure and HLA in healthy donors. The PCR had 60 Vbeta and 13 Jbeta primers. Data came from immunoSEQ multiplex PCR; TCRdb stores just in-frame clones and leaves some out. The table counts 150,000 to 200,000 clones; approximately 2% lies in the top ten. Sequenced input: PBMCs. The origin of the receptors is a man younger than 45 in good health and CMV-seronegative.

This CDR3 is CALRGAGNTEAFF. The CDR3 DNA reads as TGTGCCCTTCGGGGGGCCGGGAACACTGAAGCTTTCTTT. The chain joins TRBV10-3 to TRBJ1-1; D perhaps matches TRBD1 (6 bases). V dropped 11 bases and J dropped 1 base, with 14 bases sitting between them. CDR3 size: 13 residues. Germline values: CDR1 ENHRY, CDR2 SYGVKD.

DNA of the CDR3: TGTGCCAGTAGTGATGGGAGGAACGAGCAGTACTTC. This codes for CASSDGRNEQYF. V gene TRBV19 combines with J gene TRBJ2-7; the D gene is possibly TRBD2 (6 bases). The CDR3 length is 12 residues. Germline V CDR1 and CDR2: LNHDA, SQIVND (reference sequence). V was pared by 5 bases and J by 5 bases, with 10 bases between.

The rearrangement uses TRBV28 and TRBJ1-3; D call uncertain. The germline gives CDR1 MDHEN, CDR2 SYDVKM. Trimming left V 6 bases short and J 0 bases short, with 12 bases between. The CDR3 covers 15 residues. CDR3 DNA sequence: TGTGCCAGCAGCCACTCGCGGGGCTCTGGAAACACCATATATTTT. Protein sequence: CASSHSRGSGNTIYF.

This chain links TRBV19 with TRBJ1-1; the D is unclear. The V and J ends lost 7 bases and 2 bases respectively, with 11 bases between them. Germline V gene lookup returns CDR1 LNHDA and CDR2 SQIVND (reference sequence). This CDR3 region has 13 residues. CDR3 protein: CASKVRGNTEAFF. The CDR3 region has the DNA TGTGCCAGTAAGGTACGGGGAAACACTGAAGCTTTCTTT.

The chain uses TRBV19 and TRBJ2-7; 15 nucleotides line up with TRBD2. J gave up 2 bases and V 3 bases, and 5 bases lay outside the gene matches. The CDR3 runs to 17 residues. The V gene's germline CDR1 is LNHDA and CDR2 SQIVND (reference sequence). In DNA, the CDR3 is TGTGCCAGTAGTATTCGGACTAGCGGGAGGGCCGCCTACGAGCAGTACTTC. This gives the protein CASSIRTSGRAAYEQYF.

The rearrangement uses TRBV7-9 and TRBJ2-7; TRBD2 aligns across 11 bases. Unmatched junction bases numbered 5, after V lost 6 bases and J lost 7 bases. Germline loops: CDR1 SEHNR, CDR2 FQNEAQ (reference sequence). CDR3 size: 13 residues. CDR3 bases: TGTGCCAGCAGAAGACTAGCGGGATTGGAGCAGTACTTC. As protein: CASRRLAGLEQYF.

The rearrangement joins TRBV15 to TRBJ2-5; possibly TRBD2 for D (5 bases). This CDR3 is 15 amino acids long. V was pared by 0 bases and J by 11 bases, with 19 bases between. The germline CDR1 and CDR2 sequences are LNHNV and YYDKDF (reference sequence). The CDR3 protein is CATSRDRSAGWEQYF. The CDR3 nucleotides read TGTGCCACCAGCAGAGATAGGTCAGCCGGCTGGGAGCAGTACTTC.

V and J are TRBV11-2 and TRBJ2-3; 7 nucleotides match TRBD1. Germline lookup yields CDR1 SGHAT and CDR2 FQNNGV. Trimming at V came to 3 bases and at J to 2 bases, leaving 8 bases not matched to a gene. The CDR3 totals 16 residues. CDR3 coding DNA: TGTGCCAGCAGCTTGGGTGGTGACAGGGTCACAGATACGCAGTATTTT. It translates to CASSLGGDRVTDTQYF. Combining the CDR3 with reference TRBV11-2 and TRBJ2-3 gives the whole variable domain EAGVAQSPRYKIIEKRQSVAFWCNPISGHATLYWYQQILGQGPKLLIQFQNNGVVDDSQLPKDRFSAERLKGVDSTLKIQPAKLEDSAVYLCASSLGGDRVTDTQYFGPGTRLTVL.

This chain joins TRBV19 and TRBJ2-7; TRBD2 matches 9 bases. Germline-derived CDR1 and CDR2 are LNHDA and SQIVND (reference sequence). V lost 6 bases, J lost 4 bases, and 4 bases stayed unmatched. CDR3 length equals 13 residues. The CDR3 protein is CASSSGRFYEQYF. CDR3 in DNA: TGTGCCAGTAGCAGCGGGAGGTTTTACGAGCAGTACTTC.

This chain joins TRBV5-4 and TRBJ2-7; 8 bases match TRBD2. The V gene end was trimmed by 3 bases and the J gene end by 2 bases; junction bases not matched to a gene: 4. This CDR3 contains 14 residues. CDR1 SGHNT and CDR2 YYREEE come from the germline V gene (reference sequence). The CDR3 DNA follows: TGTGCCAGCAGCTCCGGGACTAGTACCTACGAGCAGTACTTC. Protein: CASSSGTSTYEQYF.

The V call is TRBV6-1, the J call TRBJ2-4; TRBD2 is a possible D gene (6 bases). The ends were cut back, 2 bases at V and 9 bases at J, with 20 bases in the middle. From germline, CDR1 is MNHNS and CDR2 SASEGT. The CDR3 is 16 amino acids. The CDR3 loop reads CASSELGGRGRSIQYF. The CDR3 DNA follows: TGTGCCAGCAGTGAACTTGGCGGGCGGGGCCGGAGCATTCAGTACTTC.

This rearrangement joins TRBV5-4 to TRBJ2-7, with 8 nucleotides matching TRBD1. Trimming cost V 2 bases and J 3 bases; bases outside gene matches: 4. This CDR3 is built from 14 residues. From germline, CDR1 is SGHNT and CDR2 YYREEE (reference sequence). Here the CDR3 DNA reads TGTGCCAGCAGCTTCACAGGGGGTGACTACGAGCAGTACTTC. Translated, it gives CASSFTGGDYEQYF.

The genes are TRBV5-1 and TRBJ2-1, with TRBD2 matching over 8 bases. CDR3 size: 14 residues. V lost 7 bases and J lost 3; bases outside the gene matches: 6. Germline-derived CDR1 and CDR2 are SGHRS and YFSETQ. In nucleotides, the CDR3 is TGCGCCAGCGGGGGTAGCGGGAACTACAATGAGCAGTTCTTC. This gives the protein CASGGSGNYNEQFF.

The genes are TRBV4-1 and TRBJ1-2, with 7 bases fitting TRBD1. Germline CDR1 and CDR2: MGHRA and YSYEKL. This CDR3 is 14 amino acids long. V was pared by 4 bases and J by 8 bases, with 10 bases of the junction left unmatched. CDR3 region: CASSPLTGPRGYTF. CDR3 DNA: TGCGCCAGCAGCCCGTTGACAGGGCCGAGGGGCTACACCTTC.

The chain is built from TRBV5-4 and TRBJ2-5; D is unclear. The J call is uncertain, as TRBJ2-7 better fits the DNA end. This CDR3 has 12 residues. Germline V lookup: CDR1 SGHNT, CDR2 YYREEE (reference sequence). CDR3 DNA sequence: TGTGCCAGCAGCTTCAATCCCTACGAGCAGTACTTC. This gives the protein CASSFNPYEQYF.

The genes are TRBV28 and TRBJ2-3; possible D gene TRBD2, 6 bases. The V end lost 8 bases, the J end lost 4 bases, and 13 bases lay between the germline ends. The V gene's germline CDR1 is MDHEN and CDR2 SYDVKM. CDR3 length equals 13 residues. The CDR3 nucleotides read TGTGCCAGCGTGCGGGGAGGATCAGATACGCAGTATTTT. This translates into CASVRGGSDTQYF.

The rearrangement joins TRBV6-4 to TRBJ1-1; 9 bases fit TRBD1. Germline V gene data show CDR1 as MRHNA and CDR2 as SNTAGT. With V trimmed by 6 bases and J by 4 bases, 6 bases remained unmatched. The CDR3 contains 14 residues. The CDR3 DNA reads as TGTGCCAGCAGAAAGGACAGGGGTAGCACTGAAGCTTTCTTT. This translates into CASRKDRGSTEAFF.

This chain links TRBV5-4 with TRBJ2-3; TRBD1 matches at 8 bases. V shed 4 bases, J shed 1 base, and the junction held 14 bases outside the gene matches. CDR1 is SGHNT, CDR2 YYREEE, per germline (reference sequence). The CDR3 runs 18 residues. CDR3 coding DNA: TGTGCCAGCAGCGGGACAGGTCCTGGGGAAACCGGCACAGATACGCAGTATTTT. The encoded protein is CASSGTGPGETGTDTQYF.

The V gene is TRBV9, the J gene TRBJ2-7; a weak D match, TRBD2 (7 bases). V lost 0 bases and J 4 bases, leaving 11 bases between the germline ends. The V gene's germline CDR1 is SGDLS and CDR2 YYNGEE. The CDR3 extends over 14 amino acids. As DNA, the CDR3 is TGTGCCAGCAGCGTAGAAGGGGGGGGGTACGAGCAGTACTTC. Translating gives CASSVEGGGYEQYF.

The V call is TRBV29-1, the J call TRBJ2-7; D is unresolved. Between the trimmed V and J ends, which lost 3 bases and 4 bases, there was a span of 13 bases. The V gene's germline CDR1 is SQVTM and CDR2 ANQGSEA. The CDR3 extends over 13 amino acids. DNA of the CDR3: TGCAGCGTTGATCGCGGAGATGGGTACGAGCAGTACTTC. Residues: CSVDRGDGYEQYF.

The genes are TRBV7-2 and TRBJ1-1; 7 bases agree with TRBD1. CDR1 and CDR2 (germline): SGHTA, FQGNSA. The trim removed 6 bases at V and 0 bases at J, leaving 16 bases unmatched. This CDR3 region has 18 residues. CDR3 sequence: CASRGRGRGGLMNTEAFF. CDR3 DNA sequence: TGTGCCAGCAGGGGTAGGGGGCGAGGGGGTCTCATGAACACTGAAGCTTTCTTT. The complete variable domain, with remaining parts taken from reference TRBV7-2 and TRBJ1-1, reads GAGVSQSPSNKVTEKGKDVELRCDPISGHTALYWYRQSLGQGLEFLIYFQGNSAPDKSGLPSDRFSAERTGGSVSTLTIQRTQQEDSAVYLCASRGRGRGGLMNTEAFFGQGTRLTVV.

V and J are TRBV11-2 and TRBJ1-6; a possible D gene is TRBD1 (5 bases). Germline CDR1 SGHAT, CDR2 FQNNGV. The CDR3 length is 15 residues. The V end was cut by 3 bases, the J end by 6 bases, with 12 bases between. The CDR3 reads CASSFSGDSNSPLHF. The CDR3 nucleotides read TGTGCCAGCAGCTTTTCCGGGGACTCTAATTCACCCCTCCACTTT. The full variable domain, with the rest looked up from reference TRBV11-2 and TRBJ1-6, is EAGVAQSPRYKIIEKRQSVAFWCNPISGHATLYWYQQILGQGPKLLIQFQNNGVVDDSQLPKDRFSAERLKGVDSTLKIQPAKLEDSAVYLCASSFSGDSNSPLHFGNGTRLTVT.

The V call is TRBV2, the J call TRBJ1-6, with TRBD1 as a possible D gene (5 bases). This CDR3 comprises 12 residues. With 8 bases removed from V and 8 bases from J, the gap between germline ends came to 10 bases. Germline CDR1 reads SNHLY; CDR2 reads FYNNEI. CDR3 region: CASGAQDSPLHF. CDR3 DNA: TGTGCCAGCGGGGCTCAGGATTCACCCCTCCACTTT.

The V and J genes are TRBV10-2 and TRBJ1-5; D may be TRBD1 (5 bases). The CDR3 spans 14 residues. Germline V CDR1 and CDR2: WSHSY, SAAADI. V shed 0 bases and J shed 10 bases, with 13 bases lying between them. CDR3 amino acids: CASSESQGPTPQHF. The CDR3 coding sequence is TGCGCCAGCAGTGAGTCGCAGGGCCCTACACCCCAGCATTTT.

The chain is built from TRBV18 and TRBJ2-2; D ambiguous. V gave up 3 bases and J gave up 1 base, with 15 bases separating them. CDR3 length equals 17 residues. CDR1 KGHSH and CDR2 LQKENI come from the germline V gene. In nucleotides, the CDR3 is TGTGCCAGCTCACCGAGGAACCCGAGCCTGAACACCGGGGAGCTGTTTTTT. Translating gives CASSPRNPSLNTGELFF. The full variable domain, in which reference TRBV18 and TRBJ2-2 provide the parts outside the CDR3, is NAGVMQNPRHLVRRRGQEARLRCSPMKGHSHVYWYRQLPEEGLKFMVYLQKENIIDESGMPKERFSAEFPKEGPSILRIQQVVRGDSAAYFCASSPRNPSLNTGELFFGEGSRLTVL.

The V and J genes are TRBV9 and TRBJ1-1, with 7 bases fitting TRBD1. The CDR3 runs to 15 residues. The junction had 10 bases not matched to a gene; V was cut back by 4 bases and J by 4 bases. From germline, CDR1 is SGDLS and CDR2 YYNGEE. CDR3 in amino acids: CASSPRSTGSTEAFF. CDR3 coding DNA: TGTGCCAGCAGCCCCCGATCGACAGGGAGCACTGAAGCTTTCTTT.

This chain's CDR3 is CASSAPGTEVNEQFF. In DNA form, the CDR3 reads TGTGCCAGCAGCGCGCCCGGGACAGAGGTAAATGAGCAGTTCTTC. The V and J genes are TRBV7-9 and TRBJ2-1, with 7 bases that match TRBD1. With 5 bases clipped from V and 7 bases from J, the junction kept 11 bases outside the gene matches. The germline V gene encodes CDR1 SEHNR and CDR2 FQNEAQ (reference sequence). This CDR3 has 15 residues. The variable domain in full, with the rest retrieved from reference TRBV7-9 and TRBJ2-1, is DTGVSQNPRHKITKRGQNVTFRCDPISEHNRLYWYRQTLGQGPEFLTYFQNEAQLEKSRLLSDRFSAERPKGSFSTLEIQRTEQGDSAMYLCASSAPGTEVNEQFFGPGTRLTVL.